This T cell receptor (beta chain) originates from a study of OX40 agonist ivuxolimab in advanced cancers. At the level of the study: Dose-escalation subjects each had hepatocellular carcinoma, melanoma, renal cell or head and neck cancer.

The CDR3 loop spans 15 amino acids. Per germline, CDR1 SGHTA and CDR2 FQGNSA. Using immunoSEQ multiplex PCR, the repertoire was profiled, and TCRdb retains in-frame clones only, with some absent. Among 98,000 or so clones listed, over 75% were seen once. The genes are TRBV7-2 and TRBJ2-5; 10 bases match TRBD2. The closer fit of TRBJ2-7 to the DNA end suggests the J call may be wrong. The sequence was obtained from an adult with an advanced solid tumor such as melanoma, head and neck, liver or kidney cancer. The source was CD4+ or CD8+ T cells sorted from blood, collected in a trial of the OX40 agonist ivuxolimab. The CDR3 reads CASSSSGRGHYEQYF. The CDR3 DNA sequence: TGTGCCAGCAGCTCCAGCGGGAGGGGTCATTACGAGCAGTACTTC.